This TCR beta chain was recorded in a study of T cells after yellow fever vaccination. Looking at the study overall: It was SMART-Seq v4 Ultra Low Input that prepared the fractions with low cell numbers. Notes on the study in general: After the booster, approximately 96% of CD4 and 75% to 90% of CD8 primary-response clones were re-detected.

A process of 5'RACE template switching, which added a universal primer site and UMIs, was used to make TCR cDNA. TCRdb used MiXCR to reprocess the 5' RACE reads, holding one entry per CDR3 protein. There are hundreds of thousands of distinct CDR3 sequences in the sample; roughly 19% occur only once, and over 11% lies in the top ten. This clonotype was recorded a few times. Antigen: not known. V shed 4 bases and J shed 3 bases, with 19 bases lying between them. Germline CDR1 is LGHNA and CDR2 is YSLEER. The CDR3 is made up of 17 amino acids. The chain carries TRBV4-3 and TRBJ2-1; no reliable D call. Specimen: PBMCs, collected 15 days after the yellow fever booster vaccination. The sequence derives from a man younger than 40 who received the YFV17D yellow fever vaccine. The CDR3 loop reads CASSPSFLETFYNEQFF. As DNA, the CDR3 is TGCGCCAGCAGCCCGAGTTTTCTCGAAACATTCTACAATGAGCAGTTCTTC.